What follows are 21 T cell receptor beta chains derived from one specimen sequenced in a study of Tregs in tolerant kidney transplant recipients. Produced via immunoSEQ multiplex PCR; TCRdb's table is partial and in-frame only. This table holds tens of thousands of clones. The sample was CD4+ T cells from blood, taken before the transplant. These receptors came from a human donor who received a combined kidney and bone marrow transplant.

As to this clone: The DNA ends 3 residues before the CDR3 does, and the rest of the CDR3 is filled in from the germline J gene. The chain has TRBV2 and TRBJ2-2, with 9 bases identical to TRBD1. Germline V lookup: CDR1 SNHLY, CDR2 FYNNEI. V dropped 6 bases and J dropped 6; count of bases not matched to a gene: 8. The CDR3 is 15 residues long. The CDR3 here is CASRRGTGIAGELFF. The sequenced part of the CDR3 DNA is TGTGCCAGCAGGAGGGGGACAGGGATCGCCGGGGAG.

As concerns this clone: The CDR3 goes on 3 residues after the read ends, and that part is filled in from the germline J gene. The chain combines TRBV7-9 with TRBJ1-5; D perhaps matches TRBD1 (5 bases). The CDR3 has 15 residues. CDR1 SEHNR and CDR2 FQNEAQ come from the germline V gene (reference sequence). The V end lost 0 bases, the J end lost 9 bases, and 15 bases lay between the germline ends. The DNA read from the CDR3 is TGTGCCAGCAGCTTAGCGTCCAGGGCCCCCGGGCCC. It specifies CASSLASRAPGP. The full-length CDR3 reads as CASSLASRAPGPQHF.

As concerns this clone: With the read ending 3 residues before the CDR3 end, the germline J gene is used to fill in that end. The chain combines TRBV18 with TRBJ1-6; D is perhaps TRBD1 (5 bases). V shed 3 bases and J shed 7 bases, with 13 bases lying between them. Germline CDR1 KGHSH, CDR2 LQKENI. The CDR3 is made up of 15 amino acids. The CDR3: CASSPVAGLNSPLHF. The CDR3 DNA, read in part, is TGTGCCAGCTCACCTGTTGCAGGGCTGAATTCACCC. The full variable domain, its missing parts supplied by reference TRBV18 and TRBJ1-6, is NAGVMQNPRHLVRRRGQEARLRCSPMKGHSHVYWYRQLPEEGLKFMVYLQKENIIDESGMPKERFSAEFPKEGPSILRIQQVVRGDSAAYFCASSPVAGLNSPLHFGNGTRLTVT.

Concerning this clone: The read terminates 3 residues ahead of where the CDR3 ends, so the germline J gene completes it. V and J are TRBV19 and TRBJ1-1; TRBD1 is a possible D gene (5 bases). V lost 5 bases and J 0 bases, leaving 10 bases between the germline ends. The CDR3 is made up of 14 amino acids. Germline V lookup: CDR1 LNHDA, CDR2 SQIVND (reference sequence). Here the CDR3 reads CASSGGIMNTEAFF. The CDR3 DNA, read in part, is TGTGCCAGTAGTGGGGGGATTATGAACACTGAA.

As to this clone: The read falls 3 residues short of the CDR3 end, and the missing part is taken from the germline J gene. V and J are TRBV19 and TRBJ2-3; 7 nucleotides agree with TRBD1. The CDR3 extends over 15 amino acids. Germline CDR1 and CDR2: LNHDA and SQIVND (reference sequence). V lost 10 bases and J lost 2; bases outside the gene matches: 12. The CDR3 here is CATSDRVLYTDTQYF. Incomplete CDR3 DNA: TGTGCCACTTCCGACAGGGTTTTATACACAGATACG.

Concerning this clone itself: The read terminates 3 residues before the CDR3 end, so the remaining end is supplied by the germline J gene. The J gene is TRBJ1-4, the V gene TRBV7-9; 7 bases are a match to TRBD1. Germline CDR1 is SEHNR and CDR2 is FQNEAQ (reference sequence). This CDR3 contains 14 residues. J lost 8 bases, V lost 3 bases, and 6 bases had no gene match. Partial CDR3 DNA: TGTGCCAGCAGCTTGAAGGGGGCGGAAGAAAAA. This gives the protein CASSLKGAEEK. The entire CDR3 sequence reads CASSLKGAEEKLFF.

To note about this clone: From the germline J gene comes the end of the CDR3, since the read stops 3 residues before it. This chain connects TRBV29-1 to TRBJ2-2, with D possibly TRBD1 on 6 matching bases. Germline V lookup: CDR1 SQVTM, CDR2 ANQGSEA. The CDR3 covers 14 residues. Trimming took off 7 bases at V and 2 bases at J, with 14 bases between the two ends. The CDR3 bases that were read are TGCAGCGCATGGAAGGACAGTAACACCGGGGAG. The encoded protein is CSAWKDSNTGE. The full CDR3 is CSAWKDSNTGELFF.

Comment on this clone: The read finishes 3 residues shy of the CDR3 end, and the germline J gene is used to complete it. The rearrangement uses TRBV18 and TRBJ2-5, with D unclear. The V gene's germline CDR1 is KGHSH and CDR2 LQKENI. Trimming pared 2 bases from V and 4 bases from J, leaving 11 bases between. The CDR3 covers 14 residues. This CDR3 is CASSPGPPAETQYF. The covered CDR3 bases are TGTGCCAGCTCACCAGGGCCCCCGGCAGAGACC.

In regard to this clone: Read sequence stops 3 residues before the CDR3 end, and the germline J gene provides the missing end. V and J are TRBV7-2 and TRBJ2-7; TRBD1 aligns across 11 bases. This CDR3 has 15 residues. Per germline, CDR1 SGHTA and CDR2 FQGNSA. Unmatched junction bases numbered 6, after V lost 5 bases and J lost 3 bases. Here the CDR3 reads CASSRTGTGGYEQYF. CDR3 DNA (partial): TGTGCCAGCAGCCGCACCGGGACAGGGGGCTACGAG.

With regard to this clone: Coverage ceases 3 residues before the CDR3 finishes, and the germline J gene fills in the end. The V gene is TRBV7-9, the J gene TRBJ1-4; 7 bases line up with TRBD1. The V gene's germline CDR1 is SEHNR and CDR2 FQNEAQ (reference sequence). This CDR3 has 14 residues. Trimming removed 2 bases from V and 8 bases from J; junction bases left unmatched: 5. The CDR3 is CASSLRAGGEKLFF. The part of the CDR3 DNA that was read is TGTGCCAGCAGCTTACGGGCAGGGGGGGAAAAA.

About this clone: The read comes to an end 3 residues before the CDR3 does, leaving the germline J gene to fill in the end. The V and J genes are TRBV7-2 and TRBJ1-1; 7 bases align to TRBD1. V dropped 3 bases and J dropped 7; count of bases not matched to a gene: 5. CDR1 and CDR2 (germline): SGHTA, FQGNSA. There are 13 residues in the CDR3. This CDR3 reads CASSFQGVGEAFF. The CDR3 DNA, read in part, is TGTGCCAGCAGCTTCCAGGGGGTTGGTGAA.

Details on this clone: The read finishes 3 residues shy of the CDR3 end, and the germline J gene is used to complete it. V and J are TRBV6-2 or TRBV6-3 and TRBJ2-7; a weak D match, TRBD1 (8 bases). With 7 bases removed from V and 6 bases from J, the gap between germline ends came to 19 bases. The V gene's germline CDR1 is MNHEY and CDR2 SVGEGT. This CDR3 region has 14 residues. Incomplete CDR3 DNA: TGTGCCAGCAATATACAGGGGGGGAACCTCGAG. It is translated as CASNIQGGNLE. The entire CDR3 protein reads CASNIQGGNLEQYF.

As for this clone: The read ends 3 residues before the CDR3 terminus; that terminus is restored from the germline J gene. The J gene is TRBJ2-7, the V gene TRBV6-1; D ambiguous. V gave up 2 bases and J gave up 2 bases, with 7 bases separating them. CDR1 MNHNS and CDR2 SASEGT come from the germline V gene. The CDR3 loop spans 13 amino acids. The sequenced CDR3 bases are TGTGCCAGCAGTGAACTACCCCCCTACGAG. It encodes CASSELPPYE. The full CDR3 protein is CASSELPPYEQYF.

About this clone itself: The read terminates 3 residues ahead of where the CDR3 ends, so the germline J gene completes it. The V and J genes are TRBV7-9 and TRBJ1-1, with D maybe TRBD1 (5 bases). V was clipped by 4 bases and J by 3 bases, with 9 bases between them. The CDR3 consists of 13 residues. CDR1 is SEHNR and CDR2 is FQNEAQ in the germline V gene (reference sequence). The CDR3 loop reads CASSYQQDTEAFF. The CDR3 bases that were read are TGTGCCAGCAGCTATCAACAGGACACTGAA.

With respect to this clone: The DNA ends 3 residues before the CDR3 does, and the rest of the CDR3 is filled in from the germline J gene. The rearrangement links TRBV19 to TRBJ1-2, with D possibly being TRBD1 (5 bases). Between the trimmed V and J ends, which lost 3 bases and 7 bases, there was a span of 9 bases. CDR1 and CDR2 (germline): LNHDA, SQIVND (reference sequence). The CDR3 has 12 residues. The CDR3 sequence: CASSMEDTGYTF. The covered CDR3 bases are TGTGCCAGTAGTATGGAGGACACTGGC.

In regard to this clone: The sequenced fragment ends 3 residues before the CDR3 boundary, so the rest is inferred from the germline J gene. The chain has TRBV5-4 and TRBJ2-7; D unclear. Trimming stripped 3 bases from V and 3 bases from J, with 13 bases between. CDR1 is SGHNT and CDR2 is YYREEE in the germline V gene (reference sequence). This CDR3 spans 14 amino acids. Incomplete CDR3 DNA: TGTGCCAGCAGCTCCCTACTTGAAAACTACGAG. This encodes CASSSLLENYE. The entire CDR3 protein reads CASSSLLENYEQYF.

Comments on this clone: Read sequence stops 3 residues before the CDR3 end, and the germline J gene provides the missing end. The V call is TRBV5-1, the J call TRBJ1-4, with 9 bases fitting TRBD1. CDR3 length equals 15 residues. After removal of 4 bases from V and 5 bases from J, the junction contained 6 bases not matched to a gene. Germline loops: CDR1 SGHRS, CDR2 YFSETQ. The covered CDR3 bases are TGCGCCAGCAGCGCATTCGGACAGGGGAATGAAAAA. Residues: CASSAFGQGNEK. From start to end, the CDR3 is CASSAFGQGNEKLFF. Filled out from reference TRBV5-1 and TRBJ1-4, the complete variable domain reads KAGVTQTPRYLIKTRGQQVTLSCSPISGHRSVSWYQQTPGQGLQFLFEYFSETQRNKGNFPGRFSGRQFSNSRSEMNVSTLELGDSALYLCASSAFGQGNEKLFFGSGTQLSVL.

Comment on this clone: The observed sequence ends 3 residues before the CDR3 terminus, with the missing tail filled in from the germline J gene. This rearrangement joins TRBV20-1 to TRBJ1-4; 7 positions agree with TRBD1. The CDR3 length is 18 residues. V gave up 0 bases and J gave up 3 bases; unmatched junction bases: 13. Germline-derived CDR1 and CDR2 are DFQATT and SNEGSKA (reference sequence). The CDR3: CSARDRDSGPLANEKLFF. The part of the CDR3 DNA that was read is TGCAGTGCTAGAGATAGGGACAGTGGTCCTCTAGCTAATGAAAAA.

A remark on this clone: The observed sequence ends 3 residues before the CDR3 terminus, with the missing tail filled in from the germline J gene. The chain joins TRBV20-1 to TRBJ2-3, with TRBD2 matching over 11 bases. The junction had 6 bases not matched to a gene; V was cut back by 4 bases and J by 0 bases. Germline assignment: CDR1 DFQATT and CDR2 SNEGSKA (reference sequence). This CDR3 has 16 amino acids. CDR3 DNA, as far as it was read: TGCAGTGCTAAGTCTCGGACTAGCGGGAGCACAGATACG. This translates into CSAKSRTSGSTDT. From start to end, the CDR3 is CSAKSRTSGSTDTQYF.

In regard to this clone: The read halts 3 residues ahead of the CDR3 end, with the missing end drawn from the germline J gene. The J gene is TRBJ1-1, the V gene TRBV7-2, with a weak D call TRBD1 (5 bases). Trimming stripped 2 bases from V and 3 bases from J, with 13 bases between. The germline V gene encodes CDR1 SGHTA and CDR2 FQGNSA. CDR3 length equals 15 residues. CDR3 sequence reads: CASSLTGVHYTEAFF. The sequenced CDR3 bases are TGTGCCAGCAGCTTAACGGGGGTCCATTACACTGAA.

With regard to this clone: The CDR3 end is not reached by the read, which stops 3 residues before it; the germline J gene fills it in. The V gene is TRBV30, the J gene TRBJ2-1; TRBD1 matches at 8 bases. Germline V gene lookup returns CDR1 GTSNPN and CDR2 SVGIG (reference sequence). The CDR3 length is 17 residues. After removal of 1 base from V and 0 bases from J, the junction contained 8 bases not matched to a gene. The CDR3 DNA, read in part, is TGTGCCTGGAGTGGCCGAACGGGACAGGACTCCTACAATGAG. Protein product: CAWSGRTGQDSYNE. The full CDR3 sequence reads CAWSGRTGQDSYNEQFF.